This TCR beta chain derives from a study of early T cells in non-severe SARS-CoV-2 infection. TCRdb processed the 5' RACE reads anew with MiXCR; each CDR3 protein has one entry. The sample gives about 92,000 distinct CDR3 sequences, approximately 14% of which show up once; roughly 6% is in the top ten. This clonotype was seen a single time. V dropped 4 bases and J dropped 1; count of bases not matched to a gene: 4. CDR3 length: 16 residues. Germline lookup yields CDR1 SGHDT and CDR2 YYEEEE. The sample was whole blood. This rearrangement joins TRBV5-6 to TRBJ1-6; 8 positions agree with TRBD1. The source of this sequence is an adult who was a healthcare worker with PCR-confirmed SARS-CoV-2 infection or an uninfected control (not recorded which). CDR3 DNA sequence: TGTGCCAGCAGCACCCAGGGGGCTTCCTATAATTCACCCCTCCACTTT. Translated, it gives CASSTQGASYNSPLHF.